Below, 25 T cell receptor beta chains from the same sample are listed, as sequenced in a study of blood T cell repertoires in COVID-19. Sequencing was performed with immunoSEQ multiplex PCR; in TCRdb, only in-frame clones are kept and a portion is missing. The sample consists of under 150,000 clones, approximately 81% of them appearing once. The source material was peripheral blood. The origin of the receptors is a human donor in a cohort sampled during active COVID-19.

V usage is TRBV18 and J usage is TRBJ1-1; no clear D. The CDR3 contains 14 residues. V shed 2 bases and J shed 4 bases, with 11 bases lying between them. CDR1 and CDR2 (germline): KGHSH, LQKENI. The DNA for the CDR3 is TGTGCCAGCTCACCAGCCTGGGCCCCCACTGAAGCTTTCTTT. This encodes CASSPAWAPTEAFF.

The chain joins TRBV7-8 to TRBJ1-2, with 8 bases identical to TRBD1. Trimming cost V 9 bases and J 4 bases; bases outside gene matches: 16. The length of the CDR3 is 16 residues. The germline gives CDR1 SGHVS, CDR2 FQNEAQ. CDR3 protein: CASYRDRTPIIYGYTF. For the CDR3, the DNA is TGTGCCAGTTACCGGGACAGGACTCCCATCATCTATGGCTACACCTTC.

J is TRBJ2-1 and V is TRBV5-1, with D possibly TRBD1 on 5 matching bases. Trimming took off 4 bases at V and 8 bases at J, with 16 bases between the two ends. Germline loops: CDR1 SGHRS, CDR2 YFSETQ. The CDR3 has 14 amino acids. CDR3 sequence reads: CASSPPRWGDEQFF. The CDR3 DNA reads TGCGCCAGCAGCCCCCCACGGTGGGGCGATGAGCAGTTCTTC.

The DNA for the CDR3 is TGTGCCAGCAGTTTGGCCCCTTGGCAGGGTCAACTCTACGAGCAGTACTTC. It yields the protein CASSLAPWQGQLYEQYF. This chain links TRBV28 with TRBJ2-7; weak D call: TRBD1 (5 bases). The CDR3 consists of 17 residues. Trimming cost V 3 bases and J 3 bases, with 21 bases left between them. Germline V gene lookup returns CDR1 MDHEN and CDR2 SYDVKM.

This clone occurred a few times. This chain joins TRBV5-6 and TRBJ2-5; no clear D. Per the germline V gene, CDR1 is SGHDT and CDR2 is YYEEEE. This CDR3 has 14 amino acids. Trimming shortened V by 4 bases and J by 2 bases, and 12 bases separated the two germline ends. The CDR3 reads CASSPRSLQETQYF. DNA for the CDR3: TGTGCCAGCAGCCCCCGGTCGCTGCAAGAGACCCAGTACTTC.

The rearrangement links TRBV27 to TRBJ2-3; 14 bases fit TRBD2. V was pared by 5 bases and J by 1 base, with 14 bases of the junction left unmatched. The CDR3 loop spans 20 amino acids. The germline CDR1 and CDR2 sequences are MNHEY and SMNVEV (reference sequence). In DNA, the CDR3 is TGTGCCAGCAGTCCCCGACTAGCGGGGGGGCCTATGGTGCGCACAGATACGCAGTATTTT. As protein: CASSPRLAGGPMVRTDTQYF.

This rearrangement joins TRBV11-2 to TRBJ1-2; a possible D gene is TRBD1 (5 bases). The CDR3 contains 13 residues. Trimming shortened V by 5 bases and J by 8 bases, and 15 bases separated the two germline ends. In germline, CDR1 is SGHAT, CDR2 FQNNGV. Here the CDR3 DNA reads TGTGCCAGCAGCCCGCGCTCCAGGGAAGGCTACACCTTC. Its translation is CASSPRSREGYTF.

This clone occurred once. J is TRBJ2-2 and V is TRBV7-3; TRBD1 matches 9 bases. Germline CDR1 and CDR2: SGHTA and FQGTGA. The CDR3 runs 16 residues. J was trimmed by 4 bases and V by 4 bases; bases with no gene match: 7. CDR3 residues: CASSWGQGLGTGELFF. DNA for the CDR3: TGTGCCAGCAGCTGGGGACAGGGTTTGGGCACCGGGGAGCTGTTTTTT.

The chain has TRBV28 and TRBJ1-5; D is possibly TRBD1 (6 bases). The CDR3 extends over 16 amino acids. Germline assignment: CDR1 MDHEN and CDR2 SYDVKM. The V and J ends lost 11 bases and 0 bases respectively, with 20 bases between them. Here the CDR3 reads CAGQSGTLYSNQPQHF. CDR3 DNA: TGTGCCGGGCAATCCGGGACACTCTATAGCAATCAGCCCCAGCATTTT.

The CDR3 bases are TGTGCCAGCAGTGAACCTGCCGGGAAGGAGGCCCAGTACTTC. The encoded protein is CASSEPAGKEAQYF. The V and J genes are TRBV2 and TRBJ2-5; tentative D call: TRBD2 (5 bases). Between the trimmed V and J ends, which lost 2 bases and 9 bases, there was a span of 16 bases. Germline V gene data show CDR1 as SNHLY and CDR2 as FYNNEI. There are 14 residues in the CDR3.

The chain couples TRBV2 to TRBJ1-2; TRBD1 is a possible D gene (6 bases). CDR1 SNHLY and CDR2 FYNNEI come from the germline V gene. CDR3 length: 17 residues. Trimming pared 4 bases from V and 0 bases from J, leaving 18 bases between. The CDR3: CASSATGILETNYGYTF. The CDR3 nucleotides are TGTGCCAGCAGTGCTACAGGGATTCTGGAAACTAACTATGGCTACACCTTC.

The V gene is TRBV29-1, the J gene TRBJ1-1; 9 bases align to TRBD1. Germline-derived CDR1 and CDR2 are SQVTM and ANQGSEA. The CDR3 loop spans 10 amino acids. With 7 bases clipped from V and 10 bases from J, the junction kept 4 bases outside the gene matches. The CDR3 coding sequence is TGCAGCGGGGACAGGGATGGAGCTTTCTTT. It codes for CSGDRDGAFF.

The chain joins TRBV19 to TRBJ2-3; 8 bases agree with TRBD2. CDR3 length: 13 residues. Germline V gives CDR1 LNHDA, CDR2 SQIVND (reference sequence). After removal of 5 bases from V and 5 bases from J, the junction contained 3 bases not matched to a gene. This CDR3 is CASSPRGEDTQYF. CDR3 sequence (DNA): TGTGCCAGTAGTCCGCGGGGGGAAGATACGCAGTATTTT.

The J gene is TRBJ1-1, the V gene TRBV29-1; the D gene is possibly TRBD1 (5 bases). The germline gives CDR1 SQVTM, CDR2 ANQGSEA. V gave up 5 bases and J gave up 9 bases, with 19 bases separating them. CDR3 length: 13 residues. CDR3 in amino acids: CSVSWGGAGQAFF. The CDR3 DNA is TGCAGCGTTTCGTGGGGGGGAGCAGGTCAAGCTTTCTTT.

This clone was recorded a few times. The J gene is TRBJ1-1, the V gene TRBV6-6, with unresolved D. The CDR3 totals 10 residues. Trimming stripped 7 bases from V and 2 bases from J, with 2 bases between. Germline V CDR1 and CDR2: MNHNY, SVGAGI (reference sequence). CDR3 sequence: CASINTEAFF. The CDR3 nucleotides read TGTGCCAGCATAAACACTGAAGCTTTCTTT.

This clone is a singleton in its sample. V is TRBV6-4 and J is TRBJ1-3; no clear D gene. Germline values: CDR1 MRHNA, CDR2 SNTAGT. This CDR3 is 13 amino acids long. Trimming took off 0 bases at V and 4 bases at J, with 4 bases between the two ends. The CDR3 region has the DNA TGTGCCAGCAGTGACTCCCCGGGAAACACCATATATTTT. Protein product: CASSDSPGNTIYF.

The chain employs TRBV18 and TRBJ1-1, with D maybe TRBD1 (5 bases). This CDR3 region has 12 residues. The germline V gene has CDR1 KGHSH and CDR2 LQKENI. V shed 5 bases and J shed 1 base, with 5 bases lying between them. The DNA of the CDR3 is TGTGCCAGCTCAGGGGCGAACACTGAAGCTTTCTTT. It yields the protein CASSGANTEAFF.

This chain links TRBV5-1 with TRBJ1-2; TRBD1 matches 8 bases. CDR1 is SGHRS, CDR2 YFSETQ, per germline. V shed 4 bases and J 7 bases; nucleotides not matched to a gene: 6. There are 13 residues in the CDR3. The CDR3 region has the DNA TGCGCCAGCAGCCCGGACAGGGACTTTGGCTACACCTTC. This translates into CASSPDRDFGYTF.

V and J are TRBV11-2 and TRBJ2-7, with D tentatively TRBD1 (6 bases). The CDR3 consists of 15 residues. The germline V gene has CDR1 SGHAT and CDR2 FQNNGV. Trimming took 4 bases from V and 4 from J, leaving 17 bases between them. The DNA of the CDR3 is TGTGCCAGCAGCTCCTCGGGGAAGAGGGGGTACGAGCAGTACTTC. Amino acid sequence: CASSSSGKRGYEQYF.

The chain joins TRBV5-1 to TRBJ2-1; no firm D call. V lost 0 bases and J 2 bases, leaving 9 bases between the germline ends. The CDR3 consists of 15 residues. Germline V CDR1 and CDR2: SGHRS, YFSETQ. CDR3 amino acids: CASSLAISAYNEQFF. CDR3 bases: TGCGCCAGCAGCTTGGCCATTTCGGCCTACAATGAGCAGTTCTTC.

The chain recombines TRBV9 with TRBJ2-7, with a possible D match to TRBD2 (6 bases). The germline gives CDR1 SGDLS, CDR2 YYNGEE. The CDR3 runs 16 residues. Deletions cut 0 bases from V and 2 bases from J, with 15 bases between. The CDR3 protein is CASSVGRGGRAYEQYF. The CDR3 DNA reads TGTGCCAGCAGCGTAGGGCGGGGAGGCCGGGCCTACGAGCAGTACTTC.

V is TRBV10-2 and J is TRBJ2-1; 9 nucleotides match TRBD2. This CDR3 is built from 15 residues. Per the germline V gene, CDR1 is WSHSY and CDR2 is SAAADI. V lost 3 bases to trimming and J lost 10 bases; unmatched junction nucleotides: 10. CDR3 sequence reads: CASSDWGGGALEQFF. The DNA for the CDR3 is TGCGCCAGCAGTGATTGGGGCGGGGGGGCCTTGGAGCAGTTCTTC.

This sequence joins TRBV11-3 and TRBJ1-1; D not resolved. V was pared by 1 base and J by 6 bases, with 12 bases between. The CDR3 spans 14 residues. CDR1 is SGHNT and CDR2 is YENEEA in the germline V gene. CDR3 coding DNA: TGTGCCAGCAGCTTAGTAGTCGGGAGGGCTGAAGCTTTCTTT. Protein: CASSLVVGRAEAFF.

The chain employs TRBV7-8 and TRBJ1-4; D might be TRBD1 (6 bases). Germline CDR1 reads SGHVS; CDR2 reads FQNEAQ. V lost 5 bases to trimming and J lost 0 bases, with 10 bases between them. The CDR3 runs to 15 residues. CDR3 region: CASSQTGSTNEKLFF. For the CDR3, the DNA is TGTGCCAGCAGCCAGACAGGTTCAACTAATGAAAAACTGTTTTTT.

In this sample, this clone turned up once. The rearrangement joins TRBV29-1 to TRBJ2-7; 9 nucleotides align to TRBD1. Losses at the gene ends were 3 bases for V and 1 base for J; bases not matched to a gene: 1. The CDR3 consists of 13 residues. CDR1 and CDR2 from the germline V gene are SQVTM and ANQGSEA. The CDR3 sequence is CSVETGGSYEQYF. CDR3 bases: TGCAGCGTTGAGACAGGGGGGTCCTACGAGCAGTACTTC.